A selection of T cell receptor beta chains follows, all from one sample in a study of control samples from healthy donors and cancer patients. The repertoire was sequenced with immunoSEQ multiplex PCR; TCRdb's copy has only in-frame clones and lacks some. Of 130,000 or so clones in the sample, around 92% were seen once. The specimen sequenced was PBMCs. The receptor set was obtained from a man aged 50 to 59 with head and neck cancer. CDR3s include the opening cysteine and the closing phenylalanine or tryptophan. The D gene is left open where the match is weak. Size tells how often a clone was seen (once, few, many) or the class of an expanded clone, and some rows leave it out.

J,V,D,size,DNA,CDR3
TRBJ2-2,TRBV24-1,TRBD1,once,TGTGCCACCCAAGACAGGGAGTTGAACACCGGGGAGCTGTTTTTT,CATQDRELNTGELFF
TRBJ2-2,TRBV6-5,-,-,TGTGCCAGCAGTTACGGGAGGGGGGGAACCGGGGAGCTGTTTTTT,CASSYGRGGTGELFF
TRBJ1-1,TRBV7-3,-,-,TGTGCCAGCGGGCAGGGTCCGGACACTGAAGCTTTCTTT,CASGQGPDTEAFF
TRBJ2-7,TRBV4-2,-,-,TGTGCCAGCAGCCCTGGGGTGCCAGGAGTAGACTACGAGCAGTACTTC,CASSPGVPGVDYEQYF
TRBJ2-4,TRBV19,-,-,TGTGCCAGTACGATTACCCAGGGGACTCAAAACATTCAGTACTTC,CASTITQGTQNIQYF
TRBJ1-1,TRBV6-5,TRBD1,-,TGTGCCAGCAGTAGGGGACAGGTCACTGAAGCTTTCTTT,CASSRGQVTEAFF
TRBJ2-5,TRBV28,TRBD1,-,TGTGCCAGCAGTTCCCCGGACAGGGACCAAGAGACCCAGTACTTC,CASSSPDRDQETQYF
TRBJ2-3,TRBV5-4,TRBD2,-,TGTGCCAGCAGCACGGGTAGCGGGAGCACAGATACGCAGTATTTT,CASSTGSGSTDTQYF
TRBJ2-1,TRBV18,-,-,TGTGCCAGCTCACCACCGTCCCTGACGTCCTACAATGAGCAGTTCTTC,CASSPPSLTSYNEQFF
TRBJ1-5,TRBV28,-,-,TGTGCCAGCACGGGGTCAGGTCAGCCCCAGCATTTT,CASTGSGQPQHF
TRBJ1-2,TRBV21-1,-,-,TGTGCCAGCAGTAGACAGGATGGCTATGGCTACACCTTC,CASSRQDGYGYTF
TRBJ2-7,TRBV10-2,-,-,TGCGCCAGCAGTGAGTCATTGGGAACGACCCGACCAACATACGAGCAGTACTTC,CASSESLGTTRPTYEQYF
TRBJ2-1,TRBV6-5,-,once,TGTGCCAGCAGTTACTCGAGGATACACGAGCAGTTCTTC,CASSYSRIHEQFF
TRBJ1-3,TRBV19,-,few,TGTGCCAGTATGAAGGCCAGAGCCATGGACACCATATATTTT,CASMKARAMDTIYF
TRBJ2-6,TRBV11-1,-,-,TGTGCCACCCGAATTTCCGGGGCCAACGTCCTGACTTTC,CATRISGANVLTF
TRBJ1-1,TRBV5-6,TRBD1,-,TGTGCCAGCAGCTCCCTCGGACAGGCGGGGGGCAGTGGCACTGAAGCTTTCTTT,CASSSLGQAGGSGTEAFF